Sequencing of this TCR beta chain was carried out in a study of blood T cell repertoires in COVID-19. Study-wide context: The origin of the acute and convalescent COVID-19 samples was the United States, Italy and Spain. PBMCs, B-cell-depleted T cells, or T cells were the source of the cDNA or gDNA that made up the material.

Source study methods: Estimated nucleated cell counts came from reference gene primer amplification. Using immunoSEQ multiplex PCR, the repertoire was profiled, and TCRdb retains in-frame clones only, with some absent. The DNA was the basis for D and trimming; V, J and clone size are from that table. The sample records more than 85,000 clones, 70% to 90% being singletons. Material: peripheral blood. This TCR derives from a woman aged 50 to 60 with acute or convalescent COVID-19.

The CDR3: CSVLRLYGDEQFF. The CDR3 bases are TGCAGCGTCCTGAGGCTGTATGGCGATGAGCAGTTCTTC. The chain combines TRBV29-1 with TRBJ2-1; D remains ambiguous. The CDR3 totals 13 residues. The V gene's germline CDR1 is SQVTM and CDR2 ANQGSEA. V gave up 6 bases and J gave up 8 bases, with 17 bases separating them.